This entry features one TCR beta chain sequence. Its antigen is unknown. The sample is drawn from a study of CD8+CD57+ T cells in acquired aplastic anemia. On the study more broadly: Sorted cells (CD4+ and CD8+) yielded DNA amounts that averaged about 3.4 ug. Whole-study findings and limits: With respect to CD8+ Simpson's diversity, patients and controls did not differ significantly.

The CDR3 is 13 amino acids. Trimming pared 5 bases from V and 2 bases from J, leaving 10 bases between. Germline values: CDR1 SGHTA, CDR2 FQGNSA. Sequencing involved patients with CD8+CD57+ cell expansion previously shown by flow cytometry. Prior therapy had not been administered to any patient at the time of blood sampling. Profiling that covered TCR beta VDJ and CDR3 relied on genomic DNA as its template. In TCRdb, the reads were re-called with MiXCR into one record per CDR3 protein. There are about 200,000 distinct CDR3 sequences in the sample; approximately 60% occur only once, and around 60% lies in the top ten.

The clonotype comes from a human donor with aplastic anemia. V and J are TRBV7-2 and TRBJ2-7, with TRBD1 as a possible D gene (5 bases). Sequenced sample: sorted CD4+, CD8+, or CD8+CD57+ T cells (not recorded which) from PBMCs. The chain's CDR3 is CASSTKGAYEQYF. CDR3 coding DNA: TGTGCCAGCAGCACGAAAGGGGCCTACGAGCAGTACTTC.